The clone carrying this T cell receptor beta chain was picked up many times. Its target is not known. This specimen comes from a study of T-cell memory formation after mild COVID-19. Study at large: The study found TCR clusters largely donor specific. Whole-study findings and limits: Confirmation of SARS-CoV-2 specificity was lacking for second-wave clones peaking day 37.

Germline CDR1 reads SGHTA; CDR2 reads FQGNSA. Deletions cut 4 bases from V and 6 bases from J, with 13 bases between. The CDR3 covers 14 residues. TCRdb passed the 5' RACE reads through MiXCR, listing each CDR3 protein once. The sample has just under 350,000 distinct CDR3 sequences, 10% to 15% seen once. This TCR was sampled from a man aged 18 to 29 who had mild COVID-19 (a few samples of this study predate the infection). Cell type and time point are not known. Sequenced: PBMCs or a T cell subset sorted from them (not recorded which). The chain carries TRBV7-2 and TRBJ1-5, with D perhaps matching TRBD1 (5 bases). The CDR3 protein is CASSSRGGSQPQHF. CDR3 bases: TGTGCCAGCAGCTCCCGGGGGGGAAGTCAGCCCCAGCATTTT.